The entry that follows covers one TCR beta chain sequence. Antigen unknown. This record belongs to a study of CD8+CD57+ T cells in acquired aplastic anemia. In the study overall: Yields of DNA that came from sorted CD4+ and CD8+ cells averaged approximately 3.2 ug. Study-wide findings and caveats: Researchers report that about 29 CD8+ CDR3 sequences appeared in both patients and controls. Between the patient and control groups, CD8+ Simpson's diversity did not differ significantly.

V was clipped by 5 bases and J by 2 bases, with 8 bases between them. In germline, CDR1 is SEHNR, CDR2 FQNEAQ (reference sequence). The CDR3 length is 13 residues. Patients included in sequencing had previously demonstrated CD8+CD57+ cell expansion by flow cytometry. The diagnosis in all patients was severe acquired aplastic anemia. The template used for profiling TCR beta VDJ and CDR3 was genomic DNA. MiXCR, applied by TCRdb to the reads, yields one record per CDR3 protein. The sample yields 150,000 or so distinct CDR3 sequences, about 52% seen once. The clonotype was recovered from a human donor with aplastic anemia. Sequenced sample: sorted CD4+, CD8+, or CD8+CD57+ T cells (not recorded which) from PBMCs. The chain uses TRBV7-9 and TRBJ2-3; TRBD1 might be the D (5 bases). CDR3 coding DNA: TGTGCCAGCAGCACGACAGCCACAGATACGCAGTATTTT. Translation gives CASSTTATDTQYF.